Sequencing of this T cell receptor (beta chain) was carried out in a study of cytomegalovirus exposure and HLA in healthy donors. Remarks on this clone: No antigen is known for it.

Overall study results and limits: The study found most TCR sequences rare, yet found some public TCRs in many donors.

The study ran its PCR with 60 Vbeta and 13 Jbeta primers. Using immunoSEQ multiplex PCR, the repertoire was profiled, and TCRdb retains in-frame clones only, with some absent. The sample consists of about 120,000 clones, roughly 79% of them appearing once. CDR1 MGHRA and CDR2 YSYEKL come from the germline V gene. CDR3 length: 16 amino acids. Trimming left V 5 bases short and J 0 bases short, with 11 bases between. The sample taken for sequencing was PBMCs. The origin of this receptor is a young woman in good health and CMV-seronegative. The rearrangement links TRBV4-1 to TRBJ1-6; D call uncertain. The CDR3: CASSVEGSSYNSPLHF. CDR3 DNA sequence: TGCGCCAGCAGCGTAGAAGGGAGCTCCTATAATTCACCCCTCCACTTT.